The rows below give T cell receptor beta chains drawn from one sample of a study of spatial heterogeneity in lung cancer. In TCRdb, the 5' RACE reads were re-called with MiXCR into one record per CDR3 protein. Among more than 60,000 distinct CDR3 sequences listed, around 7.3% were seen once. The sequencing used PBMCs, collected at surgery. These TCRs come from a male donor with early-stage non-small cell lung cancer. Both conserved end residues are part of each CDR3. A D gene is named only where the DNA matches it firmly. Clone size is not always given. Where it is, it says once, few, many or a class for expanded clones.

J gene | V gene | CDR3 length | clone size | D gene | CDR3 DNA | CDR3 protein
TRBJ1-5 | TRBV19 | 15 | few | TRBD1 | TGTGCCAGTAGCGTCCGACAGGGCCTCAATCAGCCCCAGCATTTT | CASSVRQGLNQPQHF
TRBJ2-1 | TRBV5-1 | 16 | few | TRBD2 | TGCGCCAGCAGCTTGGAGCCGGGGGGGGCCTACAATGAGCAGTTCTTC | CASSLEPGGAYNEQFF
TRBJ2-5 | TRBV11-2 | 14 | many | . | TGTGCCAGCAGCCTGACAGTATACCAAGAGACCCAGTACTTC | CASSLTVYQETQYF
TRBJ2-5 | TRBV12-3/TRBV12-4 | 14 | . | . | TGTGCCAGCAGTTTAGGGGAGTACCAAGAGACCCAGTACTTC | CASSLGEYQETQYF
TRBJ1-1 | TRBV7-2 | 17 | many | TRBD1 | TGTGCCAGCAGCTTCCACAGGGGAATCGGTAGGAACACTGAAGCTTTCTTT | CASSFHRGIGRNTEAFF
TRBJ2-1 | TRBV10-2 | 16 | few | . | TGCGCCAGCAGTGAGTCGGGGAGGAGCTCCTACAATGAGCAGTTCTTC | CASSESGRSSYNEQFF
TRBJ2-2 | TRBV5-4 | 13 | . | . | TGTGCCAGCAGACTGGAAAGCACCGGGGAGCTGTTTTTT | CASRLESTGELFF
TRBJ2-7 | TRBV3-1 | 15 | . | TRBD2 | TGTGCCAGCAGCCTTTCAAGCGGGGGTGGATACGAGCAGTACTTC | CASSLSSGGGYEQYF
TRBJ2-1 | TRBV4-3 | 13 | many | . | TGCGCCAGCAGCCCTACCAGTTTGGATGAGCAGTTCTTC | CASSPTSLDEQFF
TRBJ1-4 | TRBV25-1 | 16 | . | TRBD1 | TGTGCCAGCAGTGACCGGGACAGGGGCGCTAATGAAAAACTGTTTTTT | CASSDRDRGANEKLFF
TRBJ2-1 | TRBV28 | 13 | many | . | TGTGCCAGCAGTTTTGGCGGGCCGAATGAGCAGTTCTTC | CASSFGGPNEQFF
TRBJ2-5 | TRBV7-2 | 11 | . | . | TGTGCCAGCAGCCCCCCGGGAAACCAGTACTTC | CASSPPGNQYF
TRBJ2-4 | TRBV23-1 | 16 | few | . | TGCGCCAGCAGTCAATCAAGGAGAAGAGCCAAAAACATTCAGTACTTC | CASSQSRRRAKNIQYF
TRBJ2-2 | TRBV29-1 | 16 | . | . | TGCAGCGTTGAAGACGGGGACTTCCTCGACACCGGGGAGCTGTTTTTT | CSVEDGDFLDTGELFF
TRBJ2-5 | TRBV5-1 | 14 | . | . | TGCGCCAGCAGCGTCTCGGGACCTCAAGAGACCCAGTACTTC | CASSVSGPQETQYF
TRBJ1-1 | TRBV5-1 | 14 | . | . | TGCGCCAGCAGCGGCCAGGCGGGGAACACTGAAGCTTTCTTT | CASSGQAGNTEAFF
TRBJ2-7 | TRBV28 | 16 | many | TRBD2 | TGTGCCAGCAGCCCTTCCGGGACTAGCGGGAGCGGCGAGCAGTACTTC | CASSPSGTSGSGEQYF
TRBJ1-5 | TRBV29-1 | 12 | many | . | TGCAGCTCCCCTTTGGAGGATCAGCCCCAGCATTTT | CSSPLEDQPQHF
TRBJ2-7 | TRBV5-6 | 15 | few | TRBD2 | TGTGCCAGCAGCTCTTTAAGACTAGCGGGCTACGAGCAGTACTTC | CASSSLRLAGYEQYF
TRBJ2-7 | TRBV7-2 | 14 | many | TRBD1 | TGTGCCAGCAGCTTAGGCCGGACAGGGGAAGAGCAGTACTTC | CASSLGRTGEEQYF
TRBJ2-6 | TRBV25-1 | 19 | many | TRBD1 | TGTGCCAGCCAATCCCCCGGGACAGGGCAGTGGTCTGGGGCCAACGTCCTGACTTTC | CASQSPGTGQWSGANVLTF
TRBJ2-4 | TRBV7-2 | 20 | medium-sized | TRBD2 | TGTGCCAGCAGCTTAGCACCGGGACTAGCGGACTATCTAGCCAAAAACATTCAGTACTTC | CASSLAPGLADYLAKNIQYF
TRBJ2-7 | TRBV12-3/TRBV12-4 | 13 | . | . | TGTGCCAGCAGTTTAAACAGGGTCCGCGAGCAGTACTTC | CASSLNRVREQYF
TRBJ2-7 | TRBV19 | 15 | . | . | TGTGCCAGTAGTATGGGCGGGACTGTCTCCTACGAGCAGTACTTC | CASSMGGTVSYEQYF
TRBJ1-3 | TRBV12-3/TRBV12-4 | 15 | many | . | TGTGCCAGCACCCGAACTTTGAGCTCTGGAAACACCATATATTTT | CASTRTLSSGNTIYF
TRBJ1-3 | TRBV6-6 | 14 | many | . | TGTGCCAGCAGTGGACCTCACTCTGGAAACACCATATATTTT | CASSGPHSGNTIYF
TRBJ1-1 | TRBV29-1 | 13 | few | . | TGCAGCGGCGCGAGAAGGAGGAACACTGAAGCTTTCTTT | CSGARRRNTEAFF
TRBJ1-1 | TRBV7-9 | 15 | many | TRBD1 | TGTGCCAGCAGCTTCTGGACAGGGGAGAACACTGAAGCTTTCTTT | CASSFWTGENTEAFF
TRBJ1-1 | TRBV19 | 13 | . | . | TGTGCCAGTACGGAGAGGCAGTCCACTGAAGCTTTCTTT | CASTERQSTEAFF
TRBJ2-3 | TRBV20-1 | 15 | . | TRBD2 | TGCAGTGCTAGAGGAGGGAGGGAGCACACAGATACGCAGTATTTT | CSARGGREHTDTQYF
TRBJ1-1 | TRBV7-2 | 14 | many | . | TGTGCCAGCACACAAAACTCAGGCGGCACTGAAGCTTTCTTT | CASTQNSGGTEAFF
TRBJ2-7 | TRBV27 | 14 | . | . | TGTGCCAGCAGTCCGGGACTGGAGAACTACGAGCAGTACTTC | CASSPGLENYEQYF
TRBJ1-6 | TRBV6-2/TRBV6-3 | 14 | . | TRBD1 | TGTGCCAGCAGTGTGACAGGGACGGATTCACCCCTCCACTTT | CASSVTGTDSPLHF
TRBJ2-1 | TRBV7-8 | 18 | . | TRBD2 | TGTGCCAGCAGCTTAGGACTAGCGGGAGCCCCTGGGTACAATGAGCAGTTCTTC | CASSLGLAGAPGYNEQFF
TRBJ2-1 | TRBV5-1 | 17 | . | TRBD2 | TGCGCCAGCAGCCCAGGACTAGCGGGTATATACGACGGGGAGCAGTTCTTC | CASSPGLAGIYDGEQFF
TRBJ1-5 | TRBV2 | 14 | few | . | TGTGCCAGCAGTCGGGGGGGAAGCAATCAGCCCCAGCATTTT | CASSRGGSNQPQHF
TRBJ2-3 | TRBV7-9 | 15 | many | . | TGTGCCAGCAGCTCCGGGGCCGGGGTAAGAGATACGCAGTATTTT | CASSSGAGVRDTQYF
TRBJ1-6 | TRBV9 | 17 | few | . | TGTGCCAGCAGCGTATGGGACAACCAACTCTTTAATTCACCCCTCCACTTT | CASSVWDNQLFNSPLHF
TRBJ1-1 | TRBV12-5 | 13 | . | . | TGTGCTAGTGGTTACGGCACGAACACTGAAGCTTTCTTT | CASGYGTNTEAFF
TRBJ2-1 | TRBV10-3 | 16 | many | TRBD2 | TGTGCCATCAGTGGGTTAGCGGGAGGATCTAACAATGAGCAGTTCTTC | CAISGLAGGSNNEQFF
TRBJ2-2 | TRBV27 | 15 | many | . | TGTGCCAGCTGTGTACGCGGTCGTGGCACCGGGGAGCTGTTTTTT | CASCVRGRGTGELFF
TRBJ2-7 | TRBV7-9 | 14 | many | . | TGTGCCAGCAGCGGCAGGCAATACTCCTACGAGCAGTACTTC | CASSGRQYSYEQYF
TRBJ1-5 | TRBV7-2 | 14 | many | . | TGTGCCAGCAGCTTAAGGGACGGCAATCAGCCCCAGCATTTT | CASSLRDGNQPQHF
TRBJ2-3 | TRBV12-5 | 16 | . | TRBD1 | TGTGCTAGTGGGACCCAGAGGGGGCCAGGATCAGATACGCAGTATTTT | CASGTQRGPGSDTQYF
TRBJ1-3 | TRBV7-9 | 15 | . | . | TGTGCCAGCAGCTTAACGGGTAACTCTGGAAACACCATATATTTT | CASSLTGNSGNTIYF
TRBJ1-4 | TRBV4-3 | 14 | . | . | TGCGCCAGCAGCCAAGAACCGGGGGCTGAAAAACTGTTTTTT | CASSQEPGAEKLFF
TRBJ1-1 | TRBV7-9 | 15 | . | . | TGTGCCAGCAGCCCCCCACAGGGTTTTGACACTGAAGCTTTCTTT | CASSPPQGFDTEAFF
TRBJ2-3 | TRBV28 | 15 | . | TRBD2 | TGTGCCAGCAGACTAGCGGGAGTAGGTGGAGATACGCAGTATTTT | CASRLAGVGGDTQYF
TRBJ1-4 | TRBV20-1 | 13 | few | TRBD1 | TGCAGTGCTAGAAAGGGGGCGGTTGAAAAACTGTTTTTT | CSARKGAVEKLFF
TRBJ2-3 | TRBV18 | 14 | few | . | TGTGCCAGCTCACCGTTAGGAGTGACAGATACGCAGTATTTT | CASSPLGVTDTQYF
TRBJ2-6 | TRBV5-1 | 16 | . | TRBD1 | TGCGCCAGCAGCGGGACAGGCATTGCTGGGGCCAACGTCCTGACTTTC | CASSGTGIAGANVLTF
TRBJ2-1 | TRBV12-3/TRBV12-4 | 16 | many | . | TGTGCCAGCAGTTCTAGGACATACAGCTCCTACAATGAGCAGTTCTTC | CASSSRTYSSYNEQFF
TRBJ2-1 | TRBV7-9 | 15 | few | . | TGTGCCAGCAGTTCAGTCCTAGCGAGTTACAATGAGCAGTTCTTC | CASSSVLASYNEQFF
TRBJ2-4 | TRBV2 | 17 | . | . | TGTGCCAGCAGTGAATTTGCACAGAGCTTAGCCAAAAACATTCAGTACTTC | CASSEFAQSLAKNIQYF